This T cell receptor beta chain emerged from a study of T cells in Graves' hyperthyroidism and ophthalmopathy. RNA transcripts yielded amplified TCR beta CDR3 regions. TCR CDR3 underwent first-round RT-PCR with the HTBI primer set. Via MiXCR, TCRdb re-called the multiplex PCR reads, giving one row per CDR3 protein. The sample contains about 460,000 distinct CDR3 sequences, under 25% of which appear only once. This clonotype was sampled from a woman aged 70-85 years with Graves' ophthalmopathy. Sequencing was carried out using blood.

CDR3 protein: CASTKGAVYGYTF. DNA for the CDR3: TGTGCCAGCACGAAGGGGGCCGTCTATGGCTACACCTTC. The V gene is TRBV28, the J gene TRBJ1-2, with 7 bases matching TRBD1. J gave up 4 bases and V 7 bases, and 6 bases lay outside the gene matches. This CDR3 is 13 amino acids long. The germline CDR1 and CDR2 sequences are MDHEN and SYDVKM.